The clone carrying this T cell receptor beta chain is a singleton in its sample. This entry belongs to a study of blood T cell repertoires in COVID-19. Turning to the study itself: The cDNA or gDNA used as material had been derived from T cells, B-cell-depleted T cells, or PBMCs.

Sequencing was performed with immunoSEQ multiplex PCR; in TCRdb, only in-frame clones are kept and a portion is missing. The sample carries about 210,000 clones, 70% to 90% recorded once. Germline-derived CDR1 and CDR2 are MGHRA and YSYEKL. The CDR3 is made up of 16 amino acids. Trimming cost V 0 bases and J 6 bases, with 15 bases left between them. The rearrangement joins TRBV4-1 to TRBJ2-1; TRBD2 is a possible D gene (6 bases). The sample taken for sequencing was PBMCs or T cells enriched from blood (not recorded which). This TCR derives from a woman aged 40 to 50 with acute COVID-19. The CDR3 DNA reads TGCGCCAGCAGCCAAGATGCACTAGCAGACGTCAATGAGCAGTTCTTC. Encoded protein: CASSQDALADVNEQFF.